This T cell receptor (beta chain) derives from a study of T-cell reconstitution after alpha-beta-depleted transplantation in children. Regarding the study as a whole: One year after transplant, T-cell counts and diversity came mostly from newly produced T cells.

The TCRbeta library incorporated unique molecular identifiers. TCRdb reprocessed the PCR reads via MiXCR and lists one record per CDR3 protein. This table holds 200,000 to 300,000 distinct CDR3 sequences, approximately 24% found once. The ends were cut back, 4 bases at V and 4 bases at J, with 8 bases in the middle. The CDR3 runs to 13 residues. This clonotype was counted only a few times. Its antigen remains unknown. V gene TRBV12-3 or TRBV12-4 combines with J gene TRBJ2-1, with D unresolved. The source material was PBMCs, mostly from graft donor cells, sampled 360 days after TCRalphabeta/CD19-depleted stem cell transplant. The sequence was collected from a female patient aged 2 to 10 who had a stem cell transplant for congenital amegakaryocytic thrombocytopenia, so the T cells may come from the graft donor. CDR3 residues: CASSSHYYNEQFF. In DNA, the CDR3 is TGTGCCAGCAGTTCACACTATTACAATGAGCAGTTCTTC.